This T cell receptor (beta chain) was observed in a study of neurological immune-mediated disorders. Via MiXCR, TCRdb re-called the 5' RACE reads, giving one row per CDR3 protein. This sample carries about 58,000 distinct CDR3 sequences, 3% to 4% of them seen once, and the ten largest clones take about 7.1%. General observations from the study: Phylogenetic grouping put 18 of 34 multiple sclerosis patients' repertoires into one related-CDR3 cluster, a possible signature. Among expanded clones, no CDR3 amino acid sequences were shared across subjects, a pattern suggesting private repertoires in all groups. Patients with HTLV-1-associated myelopathy showed the most TCR clonal expansion. Those with multiple sclerosis showed the least, falling below healthy controls.

The CDR3 extends over 14 amino acids. Germline loops: CDR1 SGHRS, CDR2 YFSETQ. Deletions cut 3 bases from V and 4 bases from J, with 13 bases between. In this sample, this clonotype turned up many times. Its antigen is still unknown. The unsorted libraries were generated from a total of 2 million PBMCs, which had been stored in RNAlater at -80 C. Sequencing input: PBMCs. This receptor was obtained from an older woman with multiple sclerosis. The chain joins TRBV5-1 to TRBJ2-5, with D perhaps TRBD1 or TRBD2 (5 bases each). CDR3 sequence: CASSWRGGGETQYF. Here the CDR3 DNA reads TGCGCCAGCAGCTGGCGTGGGGGTGGAGAGACCCAGTACTTC.